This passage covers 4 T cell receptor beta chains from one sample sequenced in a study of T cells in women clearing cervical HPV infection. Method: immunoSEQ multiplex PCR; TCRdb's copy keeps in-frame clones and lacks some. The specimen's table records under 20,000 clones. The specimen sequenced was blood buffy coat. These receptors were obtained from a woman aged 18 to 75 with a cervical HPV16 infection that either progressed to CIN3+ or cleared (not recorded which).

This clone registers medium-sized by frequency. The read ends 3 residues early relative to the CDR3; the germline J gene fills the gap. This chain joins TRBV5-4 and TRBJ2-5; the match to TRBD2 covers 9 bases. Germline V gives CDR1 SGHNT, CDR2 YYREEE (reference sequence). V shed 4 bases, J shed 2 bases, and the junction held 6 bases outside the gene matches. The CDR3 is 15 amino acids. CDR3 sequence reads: CASSTILAGQETQYF. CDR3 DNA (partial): TGTGCCAGCAGCACTATCCTAGCGGGGCAAGAGACC.

CDR3 DNA, as far as it was read: TGTGCCTGGAAGGGTAGCGGGGAGACC. Translation: CAWKGSGET. The full CDR3 is CAWKGSGETQYF. V gene TRBV30 combines with J gene TRBJ2-5; 7 bases align to TRBD2. The CDR3 end falls 3 residues outside the read, so it is completed with the germline J gene. CDR1 is GTSNPN, CDR2 SVGIG, per germline (reference sequence). Losses at the gene ends were 4 bases for V and 5 bases for J; bases not matched to a gene: 4. The CDR3 runs 12 residues.

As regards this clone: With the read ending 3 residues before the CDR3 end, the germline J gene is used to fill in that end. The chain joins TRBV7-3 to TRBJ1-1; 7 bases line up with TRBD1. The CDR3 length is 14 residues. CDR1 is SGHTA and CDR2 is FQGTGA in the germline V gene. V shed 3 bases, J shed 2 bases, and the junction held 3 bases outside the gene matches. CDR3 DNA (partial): TGTGCCAGCAGCTTTGACAGGGTCAACACTGAA. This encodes CASSFDRVNTE. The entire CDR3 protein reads CASSFDRVNTEAFF.

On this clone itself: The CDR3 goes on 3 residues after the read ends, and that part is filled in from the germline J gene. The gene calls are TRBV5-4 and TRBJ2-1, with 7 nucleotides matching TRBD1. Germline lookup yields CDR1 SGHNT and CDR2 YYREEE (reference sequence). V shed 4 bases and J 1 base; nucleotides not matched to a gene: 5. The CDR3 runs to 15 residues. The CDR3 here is CASSPTGDSYNEQFF. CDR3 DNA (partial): TGTGCCAGCAGCCCTACAGGGGATTCCTACAATGAG.